Listed below are T cell receptor beta chains from one sample, sequenced in a study of blood T cell dynamics during melanoma immunotherapy. The protocol was immunoSEQ multiplex PCR, while the TCRdb copy is restricted to in-frame clones and leaves out a portion. The data show 10,000 to 12,000 clones, around nine tenths seen once. The starting material was blood, obtained from a patient treated with checkpoint blockade. The source is a human donor with melanoma. Both conserved end residues are part of each CDR3. The D gene is left open where the match is weak. Not every row has a clone size; where given, it reads once, few, many or a size class.

d_gene	v_gene	abundance	j_gene	CDR3aa	CDR3nt
-	TRBV18	-	TRBJ2-3	CASSSSSTDTQYF	TGTGCCAGCTCATCCTCTAGCACAGATACGCAGTATTTT
TRBD2	TRBV7-2	-	TRBJ2-2	CASSLVAGANTGELFF	TGTGCCAGCAGCTTAGTAGCGGGGGCCAACACCGGGGAGCTGTTTTTT
-	TRBV6-4	few	TRBJ2-3	CASSLGAGSTDTQYF	TGTGCCAGCAGCCTTGGGGCAGGCTCCACAGATACGCAGTATTTT
TRBD1	TRBV19	-	TRBJ1-2	CASSTLDRGRSGKGINYGYTF	TGTGCCAGTAGTACCTTGGACAGGGGGCGGAGCGGAAAGGGGATTAACTATGGCTACACCTTC
-	TRBV29-1	-	TRBJ2-3	CSVLGRYTDTQYF	TGCAGCGTTCTTGGCAGGTACACAGATACGCAGTATTTT
-	TRBV11-1	-	TRBJ1-3	CASTLGGVVSSGNTIYF	TGTGCCAGCACCCTGGGGGGGGTCGTGTCGTCTGGAAACACCATATATTTT
-	TRBV9	-	TRBJ2-1	CASSLWVEQFF	TGTGCCAGCAGCCTTTGGGTCGAGCAGTTCTTC
-	TRBV7-2	-	TRBJ2-7	CASSYNYRTTYEQYF	TGTGCCAGCAGCTACAACTACAGGACCACCTACGAGCAGTACTTC
-	TRBV5-1	-	TRBJ1-2	CASSLDRLGYTF	TGCGCCAGCAGCTTGGACAGGTTGGGCTACACCTTC
-	TRBV29-1	-	TRBJ2-1	CSVLGVTRGQFF	TGCAGCGTTCTTGGGGTAACACGGGGGCAGTTCTTC
TRBD1	TRBV7-2	-	TRBJ1-1	CASSPRTGAGTEAFF	TGTGCCAGCAGCCCGCGGACAGGGGCGGGCACTGAAGCTTTCTTT
-	TRBV5-1	-	TRBJ1-6	CASSLPGANSPLHF	TGCGCCAGCAGCCTCCCGGGAGCGAATTCACCCCTCCACTTT
TRBD1	TRBV18	-	TRBJ1-6	CASMRTGNSPLHF	TGTGCCAGCATGAGGACAGGGAATTCACCCCTCCACTTT
-	TRBV6-1	-	TRBJ2-7	CASSATYEQYF	TGTGCCAGCAGTGCAACCTACGAGCAGTACTTC
-	TRBV27	-	TRBJ2-7	CASSLIPRQTGIEQYF	TGTGCCAGCAGTTTAATCCCGCGCCAAACAGGCATCGAGCAGTACTTC
TRBD2	TRBV7-2	-	TRBJ2-1	CASSPLAGGPGEQFF	TGTGCCAGCAGCCCTCTAGCGGGGGGGCCGGGTGAGCAGTTCTTC
-	TRBV5-6	-	TRBJ1-2	CASSQGIGYTF	TGTGCCAGCAGCCAGGGAATTGGCTACACCTTC
-	TRBV5-8	-	TRBJ2-3	CASSLLSGDTQYF	TGTGCCAGCAGCTTGCTGTCGGGGGATACGCAGTATTTT
-	TRBV9	-	TRBJ2-5	CASSVGNLRGQETQYF	TGTGCCAGCAGCGTGGGGAATCTAAGGGGCCAAGAGACCCAGTACTTC
-	TRBV5-1	-	TRBJ2-2	CASSSGLDAGELFF	TGCGCCAGCAGCTCAGGGTTAGATGCCGGGGAGCTGTTTTTT
-	TRBV9	-	TRBJ1-2	CASSVRDPDYGYTF	TGTGCCAGCAGCGTCCGGGACCCAGACTATGGCTACACCTTC
-	TRBV7-2	-	TRBJ1-3	CASRGGFGNTIYF	TGTGCCAGCAGAGGGGGATTCGGAAACACCATATATTTT
-	TRBV19	-	TRBJ1-5	CASSPVDRNNQPQHF	TGTGCCAGTAGTCCCGTAGACAGGAACAATCAGCCCCAGCATTTT